This TCR beta chain was retrieved from a study of blood T cells in healthy people across ages. The study's findings and limits: Older individuals had lower TCR beta diversity per million T cells (the decline was roughly linear).

Looked up from germline, CDR1 is MNHEY and CDR2 is SMNVEV (reference sequence). This CDR3 has 15 residues. Trimming removed 1 base from V and 0 bases from J, with 10 bases in between. For the second PCR, which ran for roughly 6 to 12 cycles, a sample-barcoded 5' primer and a J-beta primer mix were used. MiXCR, run by TCRdb on the 5' RACE reads, gives a single entry per CDR3 protein. The sample shows under 2 million distinct CDR3 sequences, almost 35% of them seen only once. As for this clonotype: No antigen is known for it.

The clonotype comes from a woman younger than 45 in good health. V and J are TRBV27 and TRBJ2-7; tentatively, D is TRBD2 (6 bases). The sequenced material came from blood. CDR3 bases: TGTGCCAGCAGTTTATTCGCCGGGAGCTCCTACGAGCAGTACTTC. It codes for CASSLFAGSSYEQYF.